This TCR beta chain is from a study of blood T cells in healthy people across ages. Combining a sample-barcoded 5' primer with a J-beta primer mix, a second PCR ran for roughly 7 to 11 cycles. MiXCR, run by TCRdb on the 5' RACE reads, gives a single entry per CDR3 protein. The sample lists a few hundred thousand distinct CDR3 sequences, approximately 51% occurring once. This CDR3 region has 16 residues. Trimming cost V 4 bases and J 4 bases, with 18 bases left between them. Germline V gene data show CDR1 as SGDLS and CDR2 as YYNGEE. The chain uses TRBV9 and TRBJ2-1; maybe TRBD1 (5 bases). The sequencing input was blood. This receptor was taken from a man in his 60s in good health. As DNA, the CDR3 is TGTGCCAGCAGCCTCGAAAGGGGCCAGAGATACAATGAGCAGTTCTTC. Protein: CASSLERGQRYNEQFF.